This T cell receptor (beta chain) was documented in a study of blood T cell repertoires in COVID-19. Study in general: Sources were T cells, B-cell-depleted T cells, or PBMCs; the material itself was cDNA or gDNA.

Assay used: immunoSEQ multiplex PCR; TCRdb lists only in-frame clones, some missing. The sample yields over 120,000 clones, about 90% seen once. Germline V gene lookup returns CDR1 LGHNT and CDR2 FRNRAP. J gave up 6 bases and V 2 bases, and 10 bases lay outside the gene matches. The CDR3 has 16 amino acids. The gene calls are TRBV12-5 and TRBJ1-2; 9 bases line up with TRBD1. The sequenced material came from peripheral blood. This receptor was obtained from a man aged 50 to 59 who had recovered from COVID-19. In nucleotides, the CDR3 is TGTGCTAGTGGTTTGTTTGGGACAGGGATATCTCATGGCTACACCTTC. It is translated as CASGLFGTGISHGYTF.